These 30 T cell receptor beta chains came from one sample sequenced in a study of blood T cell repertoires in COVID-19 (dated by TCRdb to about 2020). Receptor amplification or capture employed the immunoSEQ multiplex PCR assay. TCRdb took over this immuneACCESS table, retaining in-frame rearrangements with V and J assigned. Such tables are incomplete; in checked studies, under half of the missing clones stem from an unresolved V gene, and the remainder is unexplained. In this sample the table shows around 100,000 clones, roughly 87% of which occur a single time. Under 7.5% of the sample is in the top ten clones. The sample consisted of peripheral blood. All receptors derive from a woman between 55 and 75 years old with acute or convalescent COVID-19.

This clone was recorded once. The CDR3 DNA is TGTGCCAGCAGCGTAGCTACTGGGGCAGCGCAAGGCTACACCTTC. It yields the protein CASSVATGAAQGYTF. J is TRBJ1-2 and V is TRBV9, with a tentative D call TRBD1 (5 bases). Germline assignment: CDR1 SGDLS and CDR2 YYNGEE. The V end lost 0 bases, the J end lost 8 bases, and 17 bases lay between the germline ends. There are 15 residues in the CDR3.

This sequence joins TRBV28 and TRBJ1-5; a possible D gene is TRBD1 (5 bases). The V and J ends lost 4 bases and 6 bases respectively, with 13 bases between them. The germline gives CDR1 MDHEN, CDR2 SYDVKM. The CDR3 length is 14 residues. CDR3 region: CASSSTPGFQPQHF. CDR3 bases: TGTGCCAGCAGTTCCACTCCAGGGTTTCAGCCCCAGCATTTT. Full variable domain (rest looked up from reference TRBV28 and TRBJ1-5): DVKVTQSSRYLVKRTGEKVFLECVQDMDHENMFWYRQDPGLGLRLIYFSYDVKMKEKGDIPEGYSVSREKKERFSLILESASTNQTSMYLCASSSTPGFQPQHFGDGTRLSIL.

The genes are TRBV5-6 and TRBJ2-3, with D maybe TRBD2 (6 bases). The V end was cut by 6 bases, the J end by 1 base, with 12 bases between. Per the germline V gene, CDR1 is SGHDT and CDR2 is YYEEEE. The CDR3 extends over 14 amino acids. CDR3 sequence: CASKPRGGTDTQYF. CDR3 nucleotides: TGTGCCAGCAAGCCACGCGGGGGCACAGATACGCAGTATTTT.

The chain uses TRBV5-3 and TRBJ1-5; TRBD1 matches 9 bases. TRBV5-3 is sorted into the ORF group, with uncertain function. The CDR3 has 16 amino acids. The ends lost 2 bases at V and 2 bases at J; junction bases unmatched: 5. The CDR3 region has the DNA TGTGCCAGAAGCTTAGGGTGGGACAGGGGCAATCAGCCCCAGCATTTT. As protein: CARSLGWDRGNQPQHF.

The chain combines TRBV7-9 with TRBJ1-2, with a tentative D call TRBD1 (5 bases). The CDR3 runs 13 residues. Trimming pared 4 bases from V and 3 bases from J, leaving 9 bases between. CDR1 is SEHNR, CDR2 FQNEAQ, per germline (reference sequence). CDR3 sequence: CASSSWGDYGYTF. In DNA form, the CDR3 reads TGTGCCAGCAGCTCCTGGGGGGACTATGGCTACACCTTC.

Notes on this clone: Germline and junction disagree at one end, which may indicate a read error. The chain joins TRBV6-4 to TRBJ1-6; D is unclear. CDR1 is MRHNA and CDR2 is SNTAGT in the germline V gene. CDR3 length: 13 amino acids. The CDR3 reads CASSVSSNTPLHF. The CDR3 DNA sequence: TGTGCCAGCAGTGTAAGCTCTAATACACCCCTCCACTTT.

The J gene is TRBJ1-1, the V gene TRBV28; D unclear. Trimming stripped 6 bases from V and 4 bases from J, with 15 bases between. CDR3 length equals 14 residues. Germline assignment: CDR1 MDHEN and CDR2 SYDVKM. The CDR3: CASRPHVERTEAFF. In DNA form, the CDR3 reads TGTGCCAGCAGACCCCACGTTGAGCGCACTGAAGCTTTCTTT.

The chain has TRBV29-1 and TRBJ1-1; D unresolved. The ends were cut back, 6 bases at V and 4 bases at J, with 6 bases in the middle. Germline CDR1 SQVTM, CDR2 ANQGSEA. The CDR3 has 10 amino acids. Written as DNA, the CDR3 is TGCAGCGTAGGGAGCACTGAAGCTTTCTTT. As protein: CSVGSTEAFF.

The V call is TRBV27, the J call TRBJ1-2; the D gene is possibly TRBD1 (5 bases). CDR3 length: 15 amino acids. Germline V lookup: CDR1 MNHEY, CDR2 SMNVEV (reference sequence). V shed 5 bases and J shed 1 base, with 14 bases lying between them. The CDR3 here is CASSRQTDFNYGYTF. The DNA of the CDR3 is TGTGCCAGCAGTCGCCAGACAGATTTTAACTATGGCTACACCTTC.

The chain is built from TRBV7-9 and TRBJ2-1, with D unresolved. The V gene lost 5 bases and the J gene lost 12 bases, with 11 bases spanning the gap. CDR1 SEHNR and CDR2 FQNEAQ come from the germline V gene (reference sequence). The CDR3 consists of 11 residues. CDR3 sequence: CASSRVVRQFF. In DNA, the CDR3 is TGTGCCAGCAGCCGGGTGGTTAGGCAGTTCTTC.

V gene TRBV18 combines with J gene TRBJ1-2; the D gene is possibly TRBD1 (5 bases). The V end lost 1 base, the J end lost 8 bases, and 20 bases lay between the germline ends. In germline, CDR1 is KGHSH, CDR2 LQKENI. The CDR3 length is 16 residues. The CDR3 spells CASSPQGARGAGGYTF. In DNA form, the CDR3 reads TGTGCCAGCTCACCACAAGGAGCCCGGGGCGCGGGGGGCTACACCTTC.

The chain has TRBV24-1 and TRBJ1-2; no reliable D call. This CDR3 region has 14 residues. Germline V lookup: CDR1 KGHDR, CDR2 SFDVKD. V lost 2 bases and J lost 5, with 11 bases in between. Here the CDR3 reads CATSDSGMRYGYTF. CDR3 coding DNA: TGTGCCACCAGTGATTCCGGGATGCGGTATGGCTACACCTTC.

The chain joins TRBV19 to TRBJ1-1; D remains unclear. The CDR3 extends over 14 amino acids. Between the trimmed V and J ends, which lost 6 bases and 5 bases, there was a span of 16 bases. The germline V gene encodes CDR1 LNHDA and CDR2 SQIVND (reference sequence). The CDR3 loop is CASRSFSDTTEAFF. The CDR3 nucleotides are TGTGCCAGTAGGAGCTTCTCTGACACTACTGAAGCTTTCTTT.

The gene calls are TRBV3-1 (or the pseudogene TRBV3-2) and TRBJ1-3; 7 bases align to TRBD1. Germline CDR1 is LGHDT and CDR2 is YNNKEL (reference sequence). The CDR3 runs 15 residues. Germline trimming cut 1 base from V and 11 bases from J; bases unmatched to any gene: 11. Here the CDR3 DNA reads TGTGCCAGCAGCCAAGCCGGGACAGCCGAGGTCGCCATATATTTT. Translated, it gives CASSQAGTAEVAIYF.

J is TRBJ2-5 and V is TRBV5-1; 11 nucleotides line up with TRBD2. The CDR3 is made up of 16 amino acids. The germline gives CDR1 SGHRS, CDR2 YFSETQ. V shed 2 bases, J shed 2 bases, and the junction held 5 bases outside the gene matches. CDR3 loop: CASSFQGLAEQETQYF. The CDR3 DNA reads TGCGCCAGCAGCTTCCAGGGACTAGCGGAGCAAGAGACCCAGTACTTC.

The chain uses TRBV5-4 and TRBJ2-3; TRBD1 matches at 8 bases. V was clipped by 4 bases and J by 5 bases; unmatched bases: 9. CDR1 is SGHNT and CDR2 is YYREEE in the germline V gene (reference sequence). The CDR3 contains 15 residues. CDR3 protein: CASSLPATGEDTQYF. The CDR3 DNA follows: TGTGCCAGCAGCCTACCTGCGACAGGGGAAGATACGCAGTATTTT.

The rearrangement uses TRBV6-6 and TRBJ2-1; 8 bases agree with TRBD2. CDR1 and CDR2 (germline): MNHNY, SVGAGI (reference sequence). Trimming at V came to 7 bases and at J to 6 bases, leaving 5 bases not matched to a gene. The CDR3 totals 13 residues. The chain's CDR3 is CASTSGTSNEQFF. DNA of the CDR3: TGTGCCAGCACCTCCGGGACTAGCAATGAGCAGTTCTTC.

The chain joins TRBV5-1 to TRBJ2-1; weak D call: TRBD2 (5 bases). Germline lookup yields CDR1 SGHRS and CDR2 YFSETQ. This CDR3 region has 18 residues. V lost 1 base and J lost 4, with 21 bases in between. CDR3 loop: CASSLTGILDRFYNEQFF. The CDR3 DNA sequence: TGCGCCAGCAGCTTGACGGGGATCCTGGATCGGTTTTACAATGAGCAGTTCTTC.

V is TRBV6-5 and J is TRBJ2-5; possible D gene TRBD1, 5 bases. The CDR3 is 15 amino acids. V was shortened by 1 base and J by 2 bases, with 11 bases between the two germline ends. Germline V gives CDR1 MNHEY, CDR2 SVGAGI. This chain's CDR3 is CASSYLPTVQETQYF. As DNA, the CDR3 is TGTGCCAGCAGTTACTTACCGACAGTACAAGAGACCCAGTACTTC.

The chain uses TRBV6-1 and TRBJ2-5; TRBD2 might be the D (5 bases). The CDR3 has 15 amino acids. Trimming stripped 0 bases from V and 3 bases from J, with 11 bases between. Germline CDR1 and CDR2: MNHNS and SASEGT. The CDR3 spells CASSEALPGEETQYF. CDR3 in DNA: TGTGCCAGCAGTGAAGCGCTCCCCGGGGAAGAGACCCAGTACTTC.

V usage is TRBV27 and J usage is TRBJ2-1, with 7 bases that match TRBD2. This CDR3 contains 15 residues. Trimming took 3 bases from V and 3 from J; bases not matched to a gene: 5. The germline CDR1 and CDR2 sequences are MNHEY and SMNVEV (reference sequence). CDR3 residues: CASSLSLADYNEQFF. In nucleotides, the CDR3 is TGTGCCAGCAGTTTGAGCCTAGCGGACTACAATGAGCAGTTCTTC.

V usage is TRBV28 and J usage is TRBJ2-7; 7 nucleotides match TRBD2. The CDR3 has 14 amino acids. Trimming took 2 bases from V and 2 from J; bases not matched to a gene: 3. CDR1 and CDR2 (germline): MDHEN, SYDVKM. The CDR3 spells CASSLVGGTYEQYV. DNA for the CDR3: TGTGCCAGCAGTTTAGTGGGGGGGACCTACGAGCAGTACGTC.

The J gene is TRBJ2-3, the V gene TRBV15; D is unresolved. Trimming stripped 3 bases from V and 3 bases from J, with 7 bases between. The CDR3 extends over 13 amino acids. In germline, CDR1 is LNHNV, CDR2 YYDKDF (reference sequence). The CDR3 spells CATSRALTDTQYF. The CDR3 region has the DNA TGTGCCACCAGCAGGGCCTTGACAGATACGCAGTATTTT.

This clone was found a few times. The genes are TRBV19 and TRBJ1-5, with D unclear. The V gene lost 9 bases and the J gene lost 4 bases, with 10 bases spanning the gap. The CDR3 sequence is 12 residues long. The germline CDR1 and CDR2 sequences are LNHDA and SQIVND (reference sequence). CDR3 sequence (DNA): TGTGCCAGCTCAAGAGGGAATCAGCCCCAGCATTTT. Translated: CASSRGNQPQHF.

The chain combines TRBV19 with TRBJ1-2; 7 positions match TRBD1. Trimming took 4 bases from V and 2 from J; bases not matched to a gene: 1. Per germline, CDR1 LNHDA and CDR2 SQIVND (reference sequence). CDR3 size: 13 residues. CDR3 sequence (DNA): TGTGCCAGTAGTACACAGGGGAACTATGGCTACACCTTC. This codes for CASSTQGNYGYTF.

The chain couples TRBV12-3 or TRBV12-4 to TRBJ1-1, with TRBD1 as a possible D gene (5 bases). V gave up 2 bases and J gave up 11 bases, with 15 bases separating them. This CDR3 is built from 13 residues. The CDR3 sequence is CASSLQGLEEAFF. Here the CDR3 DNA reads TGTGCCAGCAGTTTACAGGGATTGGAAGAGGCTTTCTTT.

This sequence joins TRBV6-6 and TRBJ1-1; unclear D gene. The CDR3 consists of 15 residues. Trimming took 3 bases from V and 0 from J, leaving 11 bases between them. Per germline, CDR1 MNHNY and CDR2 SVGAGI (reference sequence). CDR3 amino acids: CASSYSIQVNTEAFF. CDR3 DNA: TGTGCCAGCAGTTATTCGATTCAGGTGAACACTGAAGCTTTCTTT.

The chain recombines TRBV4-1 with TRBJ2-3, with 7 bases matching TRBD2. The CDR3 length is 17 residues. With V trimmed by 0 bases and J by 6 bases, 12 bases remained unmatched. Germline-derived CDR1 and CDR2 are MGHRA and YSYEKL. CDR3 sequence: CASSQDWRTSASDTQYF. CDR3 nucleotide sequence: TGCGCCAGCAGCCAAGATTGGAGAACTAGCGCCAGCGATACGCAGTATTTT.

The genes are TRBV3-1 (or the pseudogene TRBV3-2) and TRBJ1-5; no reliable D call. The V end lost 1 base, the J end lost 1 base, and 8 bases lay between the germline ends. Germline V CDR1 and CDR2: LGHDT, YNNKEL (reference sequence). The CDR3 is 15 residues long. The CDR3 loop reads CASSQGAGSNQPQHF. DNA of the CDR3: TGTGCCAGCAGCCAAGGCGCAGGCAGCAATCAGCCCCAGCATTTT.

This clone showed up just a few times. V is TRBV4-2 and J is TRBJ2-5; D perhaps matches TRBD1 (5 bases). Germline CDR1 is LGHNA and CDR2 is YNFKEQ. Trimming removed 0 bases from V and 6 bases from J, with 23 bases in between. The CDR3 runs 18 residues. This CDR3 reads CASSQDPQGPSFRKTQYF. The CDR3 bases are TGTGCCAGCAGCCAAGATCCCCAGGGTCCGTCTTTTAGAAAGACCCAGTACTTC.